The 26 T cell receptor beta chains in this list originate from one sample, sequenced in a study of T-cell memory formation after mild COVID-19. A single record per CDR3 protein comes from TCRdb applying MiXCR to the 5' RACE reads. Of hundreds of thousands of distinct CDR3 sequences listed, 15% are singletons. Sequenced sample: PBMCs or a T cell subset sorted from them (not recorded which). Receptor source: an adult woman who had mild COVID-19 (a few samples of this study predate the infection). Cell type and time point are not known.

This clonotype appeared many times. The chain couples TRBV29-1 to TRBJ2-2, with unresolved D. This CDR3 spans 11 amino acids. V was shortened by 1 base and J by 6 bases, with 3 bases between the two germline ends. Germline assignment: CDR1 SQVTM and CDR2 ANQGSEA. The CDR3 loop is CSVEGPGELFF. DNA of the CDR3: TGCAGCGTTGAAGGCCCCGGGGAGCTGTTTTTT.

The CDR3 loop reads CSATPGTEGNQPQHF. In nucleotides, the CDR3 is TGCAGTGCTACCCCAGGAACCGAAGGCAATCAGCCCCAGCATTTT. This chain connects TRBV20-1 to TRBJ1-5, with unresolved D. The CDR3 covers 15 residues. V was pared by 4 bases and J by 2 bases, with 15 bases between. CDR1 and CDR2 from the germline V gene are DFQATT and SNEGSKA (reference sequence).

The V and J genes are TRBV7-2 and TRBJ2-1, with 9 positions matching TRBD2. The CDR3 has 17 residues. V was clipped by 2 bases and J by 0 bases; unmatched bases: 5. CDR1 is SGHTA and CDR2 is FQGNSA in the germline V gene. CDR3: CASSLQRAGGSYNEQFF. The CDR3 DNA reads TGTGCCAGCAGCTTACAGCGAGCGGGAGGCTCCTACAATGAGCAGTTCTTC.

J is TRBJ2-2 and V is TRBV10-3; the match to TRBD2 covers 11 bases. The CDR3 is 17 amino acids. CDR1 is ENHRY and CDR2 is SYGVKD in the germline V gene. After removal of 3 bases from V and 1 base from J, the junction contained 4 bases not matched to a gene. The CDR3 protein is CAISDRGLAENTGELFF. The CDR3 nucleotides read TGTGCCATCAGTGACCGGGGACTAGCGGAGAACACCGGGGAGCTGTTTTTT.

This clonotype appeared a few times. CDR3 coding DNA: TGTGCCAGCAGTTCGCCGGGGAGGCAGGGGGCGCTTCCCTATGGCTACACCTTC. This sequence encodes CASSSPGRQGALPYGYTF. The chain uses TRBV12-3 or TRBV12-4 and TRBJ1-2; 8 bases line up with TRBD1. The junction had 17 bases not matched to a gene; V was cut back by 4 bases and J by 4 bases. The length of the CDR3 is 18 residues.

The sample holds a few counts of this clonotype. This sequence joins TRBV7-6 and TRBJ2-5; D is possibly TRBD1 (5 bases). Trimming shortened V by 5 bases and J by 5 bases, and 15 bases separated the two germline ends. The CDR3 consists of 14 residues. Germline CDR1 SGHVS, CDR2 FNYEAQ. The CDR3: CASSPTPGKETQYF. The CDR3 DNA reads TGTGCCAGCAGCCCCACCCCAGGGAAGGAGACCCAGTACTTC.

The chain has TRBV29-1 and TRBJ2-1; TRBD1 matches at 10 bases. The CDR3 sequence is 14 residues long. Germline-derived CDR1 and CDR2 are SQVTM and ANQGSEA. The J segment lost 3 bases and the V segment lost 4 bases, leaving 3 bases of the junction unmatched. The CDR3 spells CSVADRGNYNEQFF. For the CDR3, the DNA is TGCAGCGTTGCGGACAGGGGGAACTACAATGAGCAGTTCTTC.

The chain combines TRBV4-1 with TRBJ2-1; unclear D gene. This CDR3 is 14 amino acids long. The V end was cut by 1 base, the J end by 8 bases, with 12 bases between. CDR1 is MGHRA, CDR2 YSYEKL, per germline. Written as DNA, the CDR3 is TGCGCCAGCAGCCAAGCCCCTAGGATCGATGAGCAGTTCTTC. This translates into CASSQAPRIDEQFF.

The chain uses TRBV6-2 or TRBV6-3 and TRBJ2-7; D unclear. The length of the CDR3 is 13 residues. Germline V gene lookup returns CDR1 MNHEY and CDR2 SVGEGT. V gave up 6 bases and J gave up 7 bases, with 16 bases separating them. The CDR3 DNA reads TGTGCCAGCAGACCGAGTACCGTTCCAGAGCAGTACTTC. Its translation: CASRPSTVPEQYF.

This clonotype showed up just a few times. The chain couples TRBV12-3 or TRBV12-4 to TRBJ1-1, with D possibly matching TRBD1 (5 bases). Between the trimmed V and J ends, which lost 7 bases and 5 bases, there was a span of 20 bases. There are 15 residues in the CDR3. CDR3 residues: CASTSLSQGWTEAFF. DNA for the CDR3: TGTGCCAGCACCAGTTTGAGTCAGGGTTGGACTGAAGCTTTCTTT.

The chain carries TRBV29-1 and TRBJ1-2; TRBD1 is a possible D gene (6 bases). V was pared by 4 bases and J by 8 bases, with 17 bases between. Germline V gene sequence: CDR1 SQVTM, CDR2 ANQGSEA. This CDR3 is built from 13 residues. As DNA, the CDR3 is TGCAGCGTTGGGACAGCCTCCCGGGAGGGCTACACCTTC. It encodes CSVGTASREGYTF.

The rearrangement joins TRBV6-5 to TRBJ1-1, with 9 bases matching TRBD1. There are 14 residues in the CDR3. In germline, CDR1 is MNHEY, CDR2 SVGAGI. After removal of 6 bases from V and 5 bases from J, the junction contained 7 bases not matched to a gene. The CDR3 sequence is CASSYRGLRTEAFF. The DNA of the CDR3 is TGTGCCAGCAGCTACAGGGGGCTAAGGACTGAAGCTTTCTTT.

There are a few counts of this clonotype. At one of its ends the junction is not consistent with the germline gene, which may arise from a read error. The gene calls are TRBV4-3 and TRBJ2-7, with no clear D. Germline CDR1 and CDR2: LGHNA and YSLEER. CDR3 length: 13 residues. The CDR3: CASSQDYLNPTHF. CDR3 DNA: TGCGCCAGCAGCCAAGATTATCTCAACCCAACCCACTTC.

The chain combines TRBV2 with TRBJ2-5; no clear D. CDR3 length equals 15 residues. Germline values: CDR1 SNHLY, CDR2 FYNNEI. The V gene lost 2 bases and the J gene lost 1 base, with 11 bases spanning the gap. The CDR3 coding sequence is TGTGCCAGCAGTGAAACGGCCTCAGTCCAAGAGACCCAGTACTTC. This codes for CASSETASVQETQYF.

This clonotype was seen repeatedly, ten times or more. This chain connects TRBV15 to TRBJ2-7; 7 bases are shared with TRBD1. Germline CDR1 and CDR2: LNHNV and YYDKDF (reference sequence). CDR3 length: 13 amino acids. The ends lost 3 bases at V and 3 bases at J; junction bases unmatched: 2. The CDR3 DNA sequence: TGTGCCACCAGCAGGGGACAGATCTACGAGCAGTACTTC. It yields the protein CATSRGQIYEQYF.

This clonotype showed up just a few times. The V gene is TRBV2, the J gene TRBJ2-7; D call uncertain. V lost 8 bases and J 12 bases, leaving 8 bases between the germline ends. The CDR3 spans 8 residues. Germline CDR1 reads SNHLY; CDR2 reads FYNNEI. The CDR3 sequence is CASGRRYF. The CDR3 DNA reads as TGTGCCAGCGGAAGACGGTACTTC.

This rearrangement joins TRBV12-3 or TRBV12-4 to TRBJ1-2; D possibly corresponds to TRBD1 (5 bases). The CDR3 is 15 residues long. V was shortened by 3 bases and J by 1 base, with 12 bases between the two germline ends. CDR3 region: CASSFRGQGNYGYTF. DNA of the CDR3: TGTGCCAGCAGTTTCCGGGGCCAGGGTAACTATGGCTACACCTTC.

The chain couples TRBV25-1 to TRBJ2-1; 7 bases align to TRBD2. CDR1 MGHDK and CDR2 SYGVNS come from the germline V gene. V gave up 7 bases and J gave up 3 bases; unmatched junction bases: 6. CDR3 length: 14 amino acids. The CDR3 region is CASTPSGYYNEQFF. The CDR3 region has the DNA TGTGCCAGCACCCCTAGCGGATACTACAATGAGCAGTTCTTC.

The chain employs TRBV5-4 and TRBJ2-7; 9 bases are shared with TRBD1. The CDR3 is made up of 15 amino acids. V shed 3 bases, J shed 6 bases, and the junction held 10 bases outside the gene matches. Per germline, CDR1 SGHNT and CDR2 YYREEE (reference sequence). The CDR3 reads CASSSYRDREGEQYF. CDR3 DNA sequence: TGTGCCAGCAGCTCGTACCGGGACAGGGAGGGCGAGCAGTACTTC.

The V gene is TRBV5-1, the J gene TRBJ2-1; 8 bases match TRBD2. Germline V gene sequence: CDR1 SGHRS, CDR2 YFSETQ. This CDR3 spans 16 amino acids. Unmatched junction bases numbered 8, after V lost 6 bases and J lost 0 bases. The CDR3 region is CASIPLAGSSYNEQFF. The CDR3 region has the DNA TGCGCCAGCATTCCTTTAGCGGGGAGCTCCTACAATGAGCAGTTCTTC.

This clonotype was counted only a few times. The chain uses TRBV12-3 or TRBV12-4 and TRBJ2-3, with D maybe TRBD2 (6 bases). The germline V and J ends were trimmed by 7 bases and 3 bases, with 11 bases remaining between them. This CDR3 is built from 13 residues. This chain's CDR3 is CASITGETDTQYF. The DNA of the CDR3 is TGTGCCAGCATAACGGGAGAGACAGATACGCAGTATTTT.

In this sample, this clonotype turned up a few times. This chain uses TRBV5-4 with TRBJ2-3, with D possibly being TRBD2 (6 bases). Deletions cut 0 bases from V and 1 base from J, with 9 bases between. Germline V lookup: CDR1 SGHNT, CDR2 YYREEE (reference sequence). CDR3 length: 15 residues. CDR3 nucleotides: TGTGCCAGCAGCTTGGTAGTAGCGGGCACAGATACGCAGTATTTT. This codes for CASSLVVAGTDTQYF.

The chain recombines TRBV7-6 with TRBJ2-3; the match to TRBD2 covers 7 bases. The ends lost 1 base at V and 2 bases at J; junction bases unmatched: 3. The CDR3 is 15 amino acids. CDR1 SGHVS and CDR2 FNYEAQ come from the germline V gene. The CDR3: CASSLGRGYTDTQYF. DNA for the CDR3: TGTGCCAGCAGCTTAGGGCGGGGGTACACAGATACGCAGTATTTT.

The chain employs TRBV3-1 and TRBJ2-1, with D maybe TRBD2 (7 bases). The germline V gene encodes CDR1 LGHDT and CDR2 YNNKEL (reference sequence). The CDR3 length is 16 residues. V was cut by 4 bases and J by 2 bases, with 15 bases left in between. This chain's CDR3 is CASSRIRGAAYNEQFF. CDR3 sequence (DNA): TGTGCCAGCAGCCGAATCCGGGGGGCAGCCTACAATGAGCAGTTCTTC.

The chain combines TRBV4-3 with TRBJ2-7; either TRBD1 or TRBD2 may fit D (5 bases each). CDR1 is LGHNA, CDR2 YSLEER, per germline. Trimming took off 3 bases at V and 4 bases at J, with 16 bases between the two ends. There are 15 residues in the CDR3. CDR3 loop: CASSHGAGGVYEQYF. CDR3 bases: TGCGCCAGCAGCCATGGGGCAGGAGGAGTGTACGAGCAGTACTTC.

The chain joins TRBV12-3 or TRBV12-4 to TRBJ1-2; D possibly corresponds to TRBD1 (5 bases). V was trimmed by 5 bases and J by 2 bases, leaving 6 bases between them. The CDR3 covers 12 residues. CDR3 sequence (DNA): TGTGCCAGCAGTGGGGCCAACTATGGCTACACCTTC. Translating gives CASSGANYGYTF.